One and the same sample provided the 2 T cell receptor beta chains below, sequenced in a study of blood T cell repertoires in COVID-19. This table comes from immunoSEQ multiplex PCR, and its TCRdb copy is limited to in-frame clones, with some not included. The table records under 550,000 clones, about 90% of them present only once. The sequenced sample was peripheral blood. The receptors were gathered from a man between 18 and 35 years old with COVID-19, enrolled during active disease.

The chain links TRBV7-2 to TRBJ2-7; 11 bases match TRBD2. The J segment lost 4 bases and the V segment lost 1 base, leaving 12 bases of the junction unmatched. The CDR3 is 18 residues long. Germline CDR1 reads SGHTA; CDR2 reads FQGNSA. The CDR3 DNA reads TGTGCCAGCAGCTTAGAGGCCACTAGCGGGGGACCGGGATACGAGCAGTACTTC. This encodes CASSLEATSGGPGYEQYF. Supplemented by reference TRBV7-2 and TRBJ2-7, the full variable domain reads GAGVSQSPSNKVTEKGKDVELRCDPISGHTALYWYRQSLGQGLEFLIYFQGNSAPDKSGLPSDRFSAERTGGSVSTLTIQRTQQEDSAVYLCASSLEATSGGPGYEQYFGPGTRLTVT.

The J gene is TRBJ2-7, the V gene TRBV15; 8 bases fit TRBD1. Looked up from germline, CDR1 is LNHNV and CDR2 is YYDKDF (reference sequence). The CDR3 spans 17 residues. Germline trimming cut 5 bases from V and 2 bases from J; bases unmatched to any gene: 14. DNA of the CDR3: TGTGCCACCAGCCCTTTCCCAGGCCAGGGGGCTGCCTACGAGCAGTACTTC. This gives the protein CATSPFPGQGAAYEQYF.